This entry is about one T cell receptor beta chain. The data are from a study of cytomegalovirus exposure and HLA in healthy donors. V shed 4 bases and J 1 base; nucleotides not matched to a gene: 5. CDR3 size: 15 residues. CDR1 SGHRS and CDR2 YFSETQ come from the germline V gene. Though probably carrying unrecorded immune exposures, donors were nominally healthy at sampling. It was with 60 Vbeta and 13 Jbeta primers that the PCR ran. Libraries were prepared by immunoSEQ multiplex PCR; TCRdb keeps only in-frame clonotypes and omits some of them. The sample contains around 120,000 clones, less than 85% of which appear only once.

Material: PBMCs. The clonotype comes from a man in his fifties in good health and CMV-seropositive. The rearrangement links TRBV5-1 to TRBJ2-4; TRBD1 agrees at 7 bases. The CDR3 here is CASSPGQAAKNIQYF. CDR3 DNA sequence: TGCGCCAGCAGCCCCGGACAGGCGGCCAAAAACATTCAGTACTTC.